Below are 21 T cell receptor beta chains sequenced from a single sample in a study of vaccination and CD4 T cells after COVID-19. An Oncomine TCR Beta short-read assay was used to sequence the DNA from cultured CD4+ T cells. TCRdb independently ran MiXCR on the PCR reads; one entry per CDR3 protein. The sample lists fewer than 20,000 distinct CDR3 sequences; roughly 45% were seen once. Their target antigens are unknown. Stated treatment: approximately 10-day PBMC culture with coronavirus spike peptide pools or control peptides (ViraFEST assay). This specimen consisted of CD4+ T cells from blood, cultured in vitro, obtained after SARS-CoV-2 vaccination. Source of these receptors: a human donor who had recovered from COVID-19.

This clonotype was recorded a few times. This CDR3 is CASSIGQGAEAFF. The CDR3 coding sequence is TGTGCCAGTAGTATAGGACAGGGGGCTGAAGCTTTCTTT. The rearrangement uses TRBV19 and TRBJ1-1; 9 bases map to TRBD1. The J segment lost 6 bases and the V segment lost 1 base, leaving 0 bases of the junction unmatched. The CDR3 spans 13 residues. CDR1 is LNHDA and CDR2 is SQIVND in the germline V gene (reference sequence). The entire variable domain, with the rest obtained from reference TRBV19 and TRBJ1-1, is as follows: DGGITQSPKYLFRKEGQNVTLSCEQNLNHDAMYWYRQDPGQGLRLIYYSQIVNDFQKGDIAEGYSVSREKKESFPLTVTSAQKNPTAFYLCASSIGQGAEAFFGQGTRLTVV.

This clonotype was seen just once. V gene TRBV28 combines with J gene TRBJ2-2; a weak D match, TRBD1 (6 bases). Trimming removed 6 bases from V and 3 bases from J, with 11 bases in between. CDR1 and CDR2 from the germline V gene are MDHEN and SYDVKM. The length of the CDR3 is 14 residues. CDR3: CASSTGTYTGELFF. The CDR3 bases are TGTGCCAGCAGCACCGGGACATACACCGGGGAGCTGTTTTTT.

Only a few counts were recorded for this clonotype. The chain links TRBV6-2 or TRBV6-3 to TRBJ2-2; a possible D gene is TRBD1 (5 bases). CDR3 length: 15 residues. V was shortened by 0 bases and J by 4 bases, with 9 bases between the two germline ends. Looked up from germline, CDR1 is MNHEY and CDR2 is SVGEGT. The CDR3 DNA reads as TGTGCCAGCAGTTACTCCAGGGTCGGCACCGGGGAGCTGTTTTTT. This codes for CASSYSRVGTGELFF.

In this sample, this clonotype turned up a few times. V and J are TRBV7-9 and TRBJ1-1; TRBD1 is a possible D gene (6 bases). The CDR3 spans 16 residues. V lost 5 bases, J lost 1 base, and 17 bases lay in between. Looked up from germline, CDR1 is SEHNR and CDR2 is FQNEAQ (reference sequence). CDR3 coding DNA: TGTGCCAGCAGCCGGCCGGCAGGGGATGGGAACACTGAAGCTTTCTTT. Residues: CASSRPAGDGNTEAFF.

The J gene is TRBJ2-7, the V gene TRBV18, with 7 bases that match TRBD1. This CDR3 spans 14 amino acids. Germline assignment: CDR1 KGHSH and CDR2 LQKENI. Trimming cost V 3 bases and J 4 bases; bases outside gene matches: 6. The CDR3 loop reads CASSPGTADYEQYF. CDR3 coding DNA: TGTGCCAGCTCACCGGGGACAGCAGATTACGAGCAGTACTTC.

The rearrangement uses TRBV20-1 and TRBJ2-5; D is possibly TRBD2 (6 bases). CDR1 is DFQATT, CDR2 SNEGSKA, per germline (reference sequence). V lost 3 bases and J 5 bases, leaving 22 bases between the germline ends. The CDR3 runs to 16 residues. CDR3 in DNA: TGCAGTGCTAGTTCTACGACTAGGTTTCTTTCGGAGACCCAGTACTTC. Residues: CSASSTTRFLSETQYF.

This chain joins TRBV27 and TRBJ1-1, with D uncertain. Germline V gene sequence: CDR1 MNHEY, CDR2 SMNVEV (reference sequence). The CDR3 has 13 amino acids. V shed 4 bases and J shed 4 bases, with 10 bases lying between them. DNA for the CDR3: TGTGCCAGCAGTTCCTACAGCCTCACTGAAGCTTTCTTT. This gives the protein CASSSYSLTEAFF.

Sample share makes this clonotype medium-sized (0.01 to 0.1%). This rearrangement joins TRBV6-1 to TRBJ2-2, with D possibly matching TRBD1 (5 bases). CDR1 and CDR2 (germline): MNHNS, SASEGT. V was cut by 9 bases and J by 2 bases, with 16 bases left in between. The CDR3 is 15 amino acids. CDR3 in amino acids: CASTQDPLNTGELFF. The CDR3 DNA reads TGTGCCAGTACACAGGACCCCCTAAACACCGGGGAGCTGTTTTTT.

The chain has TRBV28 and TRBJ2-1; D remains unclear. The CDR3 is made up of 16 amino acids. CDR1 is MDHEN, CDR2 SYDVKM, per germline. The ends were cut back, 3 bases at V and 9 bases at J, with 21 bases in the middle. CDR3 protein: CASSLGRLTRFGEQFF. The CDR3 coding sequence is TGTGCCAGCAGTTTGGGCCGCTTGACCCGGTTTGGTGAGCAGTTCTTC.

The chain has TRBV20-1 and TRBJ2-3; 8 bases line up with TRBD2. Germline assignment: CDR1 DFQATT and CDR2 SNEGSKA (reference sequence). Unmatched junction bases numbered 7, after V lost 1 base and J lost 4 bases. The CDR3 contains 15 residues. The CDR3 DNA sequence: TGCAGTGCTAGAGGGGCGGGGCGGGAGGCAGATACGCAGTATTTT. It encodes CSARGAGREADTQYF.

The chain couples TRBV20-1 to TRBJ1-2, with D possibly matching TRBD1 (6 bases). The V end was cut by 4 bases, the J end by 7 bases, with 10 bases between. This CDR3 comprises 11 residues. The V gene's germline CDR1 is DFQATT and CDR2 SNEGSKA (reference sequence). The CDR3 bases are TGCAGTGCTACACGGGACACTGGCTACACCTTC. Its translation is CSATRDTGYTF.

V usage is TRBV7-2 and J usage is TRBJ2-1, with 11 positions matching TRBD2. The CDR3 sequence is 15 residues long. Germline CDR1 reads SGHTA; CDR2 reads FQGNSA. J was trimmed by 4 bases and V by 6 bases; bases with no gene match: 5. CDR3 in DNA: TGTGCCAGCAGTCCAACTAGCGGGAGATACAATGAGCAGTTCTTC. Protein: CASSPTSGRYNEQFF.

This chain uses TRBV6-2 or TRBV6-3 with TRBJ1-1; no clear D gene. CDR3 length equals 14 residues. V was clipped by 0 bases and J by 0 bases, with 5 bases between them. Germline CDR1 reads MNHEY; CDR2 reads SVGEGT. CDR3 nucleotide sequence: TGTGCCAGCAGTTACTCCGGGATGAACACTGAAGCTTTCTTT. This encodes CASSYSGMNTEAFF.

CDR3 nucleotide sequence: TGCAGTGCCCCCAGGACCGCGCTCGAGACCCAGTACTTC. Encoded protein: CSAPRTALETQYF. The chain recombines TRBV20-1 with TRBJ2-5; D ambiguous. Trimming removed 6 bases at V and 5 bases at J, with 16 bases between. Looked up from germline, CDR1 is DFQATT and CDR2 is SNEGSKA (reference sequence). CDR3 length equals 13 residues.

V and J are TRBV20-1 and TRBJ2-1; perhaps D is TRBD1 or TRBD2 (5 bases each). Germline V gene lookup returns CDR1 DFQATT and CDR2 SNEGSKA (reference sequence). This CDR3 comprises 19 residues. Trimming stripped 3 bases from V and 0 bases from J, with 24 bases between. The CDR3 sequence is CSASSPGLRIGSSYNEQFF. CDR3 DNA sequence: TGCAGTGCTAGTTCCCCGGGGCTGCGTATCGGCAGCTCCTACAATGAGCAGTTCTTC.

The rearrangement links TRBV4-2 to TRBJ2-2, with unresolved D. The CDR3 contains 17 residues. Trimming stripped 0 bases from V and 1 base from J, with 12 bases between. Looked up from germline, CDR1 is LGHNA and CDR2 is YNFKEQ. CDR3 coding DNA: TGTGCCAGCAGCCAAGATCCGGTTCCCCTGAACACCGGGGAGCTGTTTTTT. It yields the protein CASSQDPVPLNTGELFF.

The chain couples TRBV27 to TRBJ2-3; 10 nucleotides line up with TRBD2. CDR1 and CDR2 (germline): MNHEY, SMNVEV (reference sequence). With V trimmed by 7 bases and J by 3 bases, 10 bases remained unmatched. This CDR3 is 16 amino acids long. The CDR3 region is CASTSLAGDRTDTQYF. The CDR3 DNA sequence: TGTGCCAGCACTTCCCTAGCGGGAGATCGGACAGATACGCAGTATTTT.

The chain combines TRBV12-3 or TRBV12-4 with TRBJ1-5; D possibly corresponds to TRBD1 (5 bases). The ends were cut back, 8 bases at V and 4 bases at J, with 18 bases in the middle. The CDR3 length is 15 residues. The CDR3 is CASGSRGRVNQPQHF. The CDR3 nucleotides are TGTGCCAGCGGCTCCCGTGGCAGGGTGAATCAGCCCCAGCATTTT.

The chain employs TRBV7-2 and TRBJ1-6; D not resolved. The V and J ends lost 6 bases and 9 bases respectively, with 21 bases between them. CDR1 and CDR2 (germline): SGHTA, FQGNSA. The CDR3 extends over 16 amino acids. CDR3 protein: CASRGAGVPVSSPLHF. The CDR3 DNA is TGTGCCAGCAGAGGAGCCGGAGTTCCCGTTAGTTCACCCCTCCACTTT.

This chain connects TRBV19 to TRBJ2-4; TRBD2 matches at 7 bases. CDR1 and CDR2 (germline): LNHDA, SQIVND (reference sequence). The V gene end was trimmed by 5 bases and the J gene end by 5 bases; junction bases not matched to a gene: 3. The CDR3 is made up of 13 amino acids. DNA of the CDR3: TGTGCCAGTAGTCCTAGCGGTGAAAACATTCAGTACTTC. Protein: CASSPSGENIQYF. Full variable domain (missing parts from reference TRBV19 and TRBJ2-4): DGGITQSPKYLFRKEGQNVTLSCEQNLNHDAMYWYRQDPGQGLRLIYYSQIVNDFQKGDIAEGYSVSREKKESFPLTVTSAQKNPTAFYLCASSPSGENIQYFGAGTRLSVL.

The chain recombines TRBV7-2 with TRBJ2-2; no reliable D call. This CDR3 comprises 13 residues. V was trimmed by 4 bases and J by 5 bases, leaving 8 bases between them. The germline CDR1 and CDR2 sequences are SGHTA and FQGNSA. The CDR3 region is CASSSFRTGELFF. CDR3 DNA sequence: TGTGCCAGCAGCTCCTTTAGGACCGGGGAGCTGTTTTTT.